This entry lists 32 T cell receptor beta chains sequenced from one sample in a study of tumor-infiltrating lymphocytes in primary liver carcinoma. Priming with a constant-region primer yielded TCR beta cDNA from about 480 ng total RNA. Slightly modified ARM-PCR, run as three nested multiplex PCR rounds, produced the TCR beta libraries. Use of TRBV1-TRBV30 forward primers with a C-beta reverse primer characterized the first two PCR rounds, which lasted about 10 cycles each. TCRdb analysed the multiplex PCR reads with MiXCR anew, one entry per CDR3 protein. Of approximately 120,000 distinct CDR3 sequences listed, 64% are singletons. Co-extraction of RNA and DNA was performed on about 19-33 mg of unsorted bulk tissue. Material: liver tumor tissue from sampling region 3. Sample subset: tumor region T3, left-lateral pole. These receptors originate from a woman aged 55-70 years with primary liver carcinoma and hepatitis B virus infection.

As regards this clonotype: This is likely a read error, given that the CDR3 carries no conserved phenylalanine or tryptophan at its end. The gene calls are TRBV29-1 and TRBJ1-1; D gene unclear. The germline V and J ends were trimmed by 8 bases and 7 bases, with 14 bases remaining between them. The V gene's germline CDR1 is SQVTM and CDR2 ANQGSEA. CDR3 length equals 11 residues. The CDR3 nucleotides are TGCAGCTTCATCCGGGAGGTTGAAGCTTTCTCT. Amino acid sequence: CSFIREVEAFS.

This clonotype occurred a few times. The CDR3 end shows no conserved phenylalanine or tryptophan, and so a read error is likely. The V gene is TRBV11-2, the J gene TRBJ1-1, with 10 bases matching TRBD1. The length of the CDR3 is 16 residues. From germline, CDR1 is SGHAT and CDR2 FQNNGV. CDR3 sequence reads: CVSSLVVGQGSTEAFL. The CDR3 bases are TGTGTCAGCAGCTTAGTAGTGGGACAGGGGTCCACTGAAGCTTTCCTT.

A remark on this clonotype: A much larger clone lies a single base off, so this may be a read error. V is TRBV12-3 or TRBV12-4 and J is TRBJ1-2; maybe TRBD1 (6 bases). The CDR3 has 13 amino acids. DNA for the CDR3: TGTGGCAGCAGTTCACTACAGGGAAGGATCGACACCTTC. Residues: CGSSSLQGRIDTF.

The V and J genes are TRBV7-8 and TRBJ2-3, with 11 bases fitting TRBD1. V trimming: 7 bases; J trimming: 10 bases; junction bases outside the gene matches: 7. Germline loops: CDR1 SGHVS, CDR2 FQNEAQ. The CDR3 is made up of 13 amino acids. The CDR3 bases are TGTGCCAGCACCGGACAGGGGGCAAATGCGCAGTATTTT. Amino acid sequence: CASTGQGANAQYF. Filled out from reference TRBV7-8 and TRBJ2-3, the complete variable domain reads GAGVSQSPRYKVAKRGQDVALRCDPISGHVSLFWYQQALGQGPEFLTYFQNEAQLDKSGLPSDRFFAERPEGSVSTLKIQRTQQEDSAVYLCASTGQGANAQYFGPGTRLTVL.

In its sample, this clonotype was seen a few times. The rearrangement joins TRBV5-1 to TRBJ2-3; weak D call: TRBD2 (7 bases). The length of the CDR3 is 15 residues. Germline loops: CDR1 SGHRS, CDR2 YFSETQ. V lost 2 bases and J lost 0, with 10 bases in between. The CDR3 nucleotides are TGCGCCAGCAGCTTCGAGGGGGGGAGCACAGATACGCAGTATTTT. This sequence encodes CASSFEGGSTDTQYF. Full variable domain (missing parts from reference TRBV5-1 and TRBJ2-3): KAGVTQTPRYLIKTRGQQVTLSCSPISGHRSVSWYQQTPGQGLQFLFEYFSETQRNKGNFPGRFSGRQFSNSRSEMNVSTLELGDSALYLCASSFEGGSTDTQYFGPGTRLTVL.

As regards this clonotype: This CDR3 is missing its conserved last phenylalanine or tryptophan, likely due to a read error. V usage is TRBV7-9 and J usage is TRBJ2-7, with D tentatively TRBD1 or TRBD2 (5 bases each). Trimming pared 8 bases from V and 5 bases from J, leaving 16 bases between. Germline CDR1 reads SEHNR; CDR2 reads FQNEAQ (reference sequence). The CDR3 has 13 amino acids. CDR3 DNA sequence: TGTGCCAGCTCCTGGGGCAGGGACGACGAGCAGTACCTC. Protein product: CASSWGRDDEQYL.

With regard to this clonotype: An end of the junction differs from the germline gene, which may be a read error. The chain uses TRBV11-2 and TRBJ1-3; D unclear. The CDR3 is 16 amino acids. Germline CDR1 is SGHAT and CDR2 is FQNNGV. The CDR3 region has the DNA TGTGCCAGCAGTTATAACGGCAGGCCTCGAGGAAACGCCATATATTTT. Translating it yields CASSYNGRPRGNAIYF.

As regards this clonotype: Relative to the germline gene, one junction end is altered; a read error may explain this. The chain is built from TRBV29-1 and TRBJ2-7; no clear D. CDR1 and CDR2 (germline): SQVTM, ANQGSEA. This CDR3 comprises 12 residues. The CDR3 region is CSVEHGPHEQYF. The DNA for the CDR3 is TGCAGCGTTGAACATGGGCCCCACGAGCAATACTTC.

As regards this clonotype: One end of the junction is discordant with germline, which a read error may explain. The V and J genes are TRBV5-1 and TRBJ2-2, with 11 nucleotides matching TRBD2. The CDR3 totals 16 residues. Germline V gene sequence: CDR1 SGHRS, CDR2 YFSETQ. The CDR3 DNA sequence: TGCGCCAGCAGCCCCATAGCGGGAGGGTCCACCGGGGAGCCGTTTTTT. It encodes CASSPIAGGSTGEPFF.

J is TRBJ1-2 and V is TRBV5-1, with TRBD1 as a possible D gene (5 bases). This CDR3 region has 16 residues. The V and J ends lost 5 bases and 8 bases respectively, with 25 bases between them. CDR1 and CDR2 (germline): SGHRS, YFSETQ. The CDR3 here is CASRLSPFQGTLGYTF. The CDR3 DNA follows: TGCGCCAGCAGATTAAGCCCGTTTCAGGGAACCTTGGGCTACACCTTC.

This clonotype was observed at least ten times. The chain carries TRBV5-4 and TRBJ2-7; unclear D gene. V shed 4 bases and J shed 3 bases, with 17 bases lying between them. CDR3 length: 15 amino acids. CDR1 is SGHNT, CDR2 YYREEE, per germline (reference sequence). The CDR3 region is CASSGRSISGYEQYF. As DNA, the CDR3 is TGTGCCAGCAGCGGTAGGTCGATAAGTGGCTACGAGCAGTACTTC.

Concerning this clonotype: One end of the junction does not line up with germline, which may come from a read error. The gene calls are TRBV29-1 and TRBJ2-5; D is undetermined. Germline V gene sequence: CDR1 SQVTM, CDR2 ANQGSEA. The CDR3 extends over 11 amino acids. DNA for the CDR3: TGCAGCGTTGATGGTCTAGAGGCCCAATACTTC. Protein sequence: CSVDGLEAQYF.

The CDR3 nucleotides read TGTGCCAGCAGTTACGGGGTGGCGGGCGAAAAACTGTTTTTT. It codes for CASSYGVAGEKLFF. The chain links TRBV6-6 to TRBJ1-4; D ambiguous. The CDR3 spans 14 residues. Trimming pared 2 bases from V and 8 bases from J, leaving 12 bases between. CDR1 MNHNY and CDR2 SVGAGI come from the germline V gene (reference sequence).

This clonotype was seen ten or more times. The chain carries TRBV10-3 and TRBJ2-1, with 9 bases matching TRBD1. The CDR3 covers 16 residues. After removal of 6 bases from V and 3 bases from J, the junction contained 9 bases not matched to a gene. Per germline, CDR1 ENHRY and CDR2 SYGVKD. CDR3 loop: CAIRTGGVTGYNEQFF. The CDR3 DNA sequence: TGTGCCATCAGGACAGGGGGAGTCACGGGCTACAATGAGCAGTTCTTC.

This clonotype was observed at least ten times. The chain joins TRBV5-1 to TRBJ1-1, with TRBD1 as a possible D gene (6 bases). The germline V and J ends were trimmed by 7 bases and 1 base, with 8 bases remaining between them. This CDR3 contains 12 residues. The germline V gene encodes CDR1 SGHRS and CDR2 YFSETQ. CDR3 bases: TGCGCCAGCGGGGACACGAACACTGAAGCTTTCTTT. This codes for CASGDTNTEAFF.

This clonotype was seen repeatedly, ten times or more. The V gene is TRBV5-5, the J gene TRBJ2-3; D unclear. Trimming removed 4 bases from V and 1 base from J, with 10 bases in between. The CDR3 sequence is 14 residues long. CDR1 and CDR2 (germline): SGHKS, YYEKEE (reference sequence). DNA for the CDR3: TGTGCCAGCAGCAGGTGGACCGGCACAGATACGCAGTATTTT. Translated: CASSRWTGTDTQYF.

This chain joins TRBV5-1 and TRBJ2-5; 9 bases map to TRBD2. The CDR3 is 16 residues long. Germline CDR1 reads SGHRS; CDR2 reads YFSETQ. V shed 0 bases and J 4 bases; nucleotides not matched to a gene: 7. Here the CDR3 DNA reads TGCGCCAGCAGCTTGGAGGGTAGCGGGAGTTCAGAGACCCAGTACTTC. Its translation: CASSLEGSGSSETQYF. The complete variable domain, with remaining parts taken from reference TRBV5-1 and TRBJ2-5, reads KAGVTQTPRYLIKTRGQQVTLSCSPISGHRSVSWYQQTPGQGLQFLFEYFSETQRNKGNFPGRFSGRQFSNSRSEMNVSTLELGDSALYLCASSLEGSGSSETQYFGPGTRLLVL.

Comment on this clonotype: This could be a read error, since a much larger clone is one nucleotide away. The CDR3 region has the DNA TGCGCCAGCAGTGAATGTGCGCAGTTTTTT. Translating gives CASSECAQFF. The V call is TRBV10-1, the J call TRBJ2-3, with D hard to call. CDR1 and CDR2 (germline): WNHNN, SYGVQD (reference sequence). The CDR3 totals 10 residues.

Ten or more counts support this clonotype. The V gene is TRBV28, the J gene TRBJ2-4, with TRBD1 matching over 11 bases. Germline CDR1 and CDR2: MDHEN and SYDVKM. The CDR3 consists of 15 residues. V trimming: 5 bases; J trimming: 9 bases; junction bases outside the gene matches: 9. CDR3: CASSPRGQGVFIQYF. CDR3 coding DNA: TGTGCCAGCAGTCCACGGGGACAGGGGGTTTTCATTCAGTACTTC.

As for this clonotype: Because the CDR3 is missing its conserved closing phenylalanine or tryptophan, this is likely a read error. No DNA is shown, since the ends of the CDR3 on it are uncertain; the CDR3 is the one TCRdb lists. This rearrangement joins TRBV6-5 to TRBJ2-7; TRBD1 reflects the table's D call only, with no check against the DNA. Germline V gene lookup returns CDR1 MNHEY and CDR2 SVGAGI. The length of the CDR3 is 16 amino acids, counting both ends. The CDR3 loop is CASSISGAKLYYEEYL.

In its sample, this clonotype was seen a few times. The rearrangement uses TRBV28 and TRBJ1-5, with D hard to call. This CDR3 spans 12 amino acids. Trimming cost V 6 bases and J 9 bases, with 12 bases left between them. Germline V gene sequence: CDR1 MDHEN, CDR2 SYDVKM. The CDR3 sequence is CASRPASRPQHF. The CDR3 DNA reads TGTGCCAGCAGACCCGCCTCGCGGCCCCAGCATTTT.

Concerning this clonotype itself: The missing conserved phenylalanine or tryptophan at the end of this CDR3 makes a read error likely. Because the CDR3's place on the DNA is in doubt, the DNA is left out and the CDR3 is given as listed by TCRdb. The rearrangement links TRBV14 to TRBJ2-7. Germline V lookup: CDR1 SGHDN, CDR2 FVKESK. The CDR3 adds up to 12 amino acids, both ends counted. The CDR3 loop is CASSSISYEQYL.

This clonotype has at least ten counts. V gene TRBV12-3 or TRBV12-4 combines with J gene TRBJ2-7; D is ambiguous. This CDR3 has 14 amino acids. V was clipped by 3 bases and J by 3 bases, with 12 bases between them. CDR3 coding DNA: TGTGCCAGCAGTTTTTTGTACAGCGACTACGAGCAGTACTTC. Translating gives CASSFLYSDYEQYF.

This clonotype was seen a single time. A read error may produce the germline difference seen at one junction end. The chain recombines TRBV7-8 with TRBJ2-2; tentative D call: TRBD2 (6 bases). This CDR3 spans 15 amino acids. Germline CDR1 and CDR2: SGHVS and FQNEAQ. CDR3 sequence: CASSFRGRIAGELFF. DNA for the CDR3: TGTGCCAGTAGCTTCAGAGGGAGGATAGCCGGGGAGCTGTTTTTT.

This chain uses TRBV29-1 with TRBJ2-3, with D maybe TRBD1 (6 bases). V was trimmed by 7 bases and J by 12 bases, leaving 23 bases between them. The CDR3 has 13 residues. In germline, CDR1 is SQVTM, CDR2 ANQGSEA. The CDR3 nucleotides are TGCAGCGCAACAGGGTCAGGCACAGATGCACAGTATTTT. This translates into CSATGSGTDAQYF.

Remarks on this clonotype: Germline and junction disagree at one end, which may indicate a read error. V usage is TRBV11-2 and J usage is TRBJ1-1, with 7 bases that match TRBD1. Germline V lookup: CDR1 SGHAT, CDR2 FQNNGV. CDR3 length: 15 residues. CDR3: CTSSHLDRCDTEAFF. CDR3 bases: TGTACCAGCAGCCACTTGGACAGGTGTGACACTGAAGCTTTCTTT.

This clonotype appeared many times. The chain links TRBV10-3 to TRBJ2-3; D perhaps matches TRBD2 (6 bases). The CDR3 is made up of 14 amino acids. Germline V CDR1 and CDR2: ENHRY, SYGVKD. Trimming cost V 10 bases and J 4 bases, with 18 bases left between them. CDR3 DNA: TGTGCCACCTCTGACCGGGAGCCGCCAGATACGCAGTATTTT. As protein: CATSDREPPDTQYF.

In nucleotides, the CDR3 is TGCCGCGCCCCGACCGGAACGAACACTGAAGCTTTCTTT. Translated: CRAPTGTNTEAFF. V and J are TRBV29-1 and TRBJ1-1; the D is unclear. In germline, CDR1 is SQVTM, CDR2 ANQGSEA. The CDR3 is 13 amino acids.

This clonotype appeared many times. The CDR3 loop reads CATRSSGSDEQYF. As DNA, the CDR3 is TGTGCCACCAGGAGTAGCGGGAGCGACGAGCAGTACTTC. The rearrangement uses TRBV10-3 and TRBJ2-7; 9 nucleotides match TRBD2. J lost 5 bases, V lost 10 bases, and 9 bases had no gene match. This CDR3 is built from 13 residues. The germline gives CDR1 ENHRY, CDR2 SYGVKD.

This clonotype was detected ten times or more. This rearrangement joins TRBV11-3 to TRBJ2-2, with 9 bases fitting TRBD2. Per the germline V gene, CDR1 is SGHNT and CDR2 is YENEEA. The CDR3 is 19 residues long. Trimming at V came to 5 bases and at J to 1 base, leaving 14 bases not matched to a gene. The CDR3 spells CASSAYPGTSLLNTGELFF. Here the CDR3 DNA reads TGTGCCAGCAGCGCCTATCCCGGGACTAGCCTTCTGAACACCGGGGAGCTGTTTTTT.

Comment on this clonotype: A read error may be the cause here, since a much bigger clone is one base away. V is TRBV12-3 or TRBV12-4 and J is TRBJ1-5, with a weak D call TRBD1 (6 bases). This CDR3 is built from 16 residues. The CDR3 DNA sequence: TGTGCCAGCAGTTCCGGGACATTCTATAGCGATCAGCCCCAGCATTTT. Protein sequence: CASSSGTFYSDQPQHF.

CDR3 sequence (DNA): TGTGCCAGCAGCAGCCTAAGACGGGACTTCGTGTGTGAGCAGTTCTTC. It encodes CASSSLRRDFVCEQFF. The rearrangement joins TRBV6-5 to TRBJ2-1; D might be TRBD2 (6 bases). The CDR3 loop spans 16 amino acids. The germline CDR1 and CDR2 sequences are MNHEY and SVGAGI. The V and J ends lost 6 bases and 9 bases respectively, with 24 bases between them.